The present entry profiles one T cell receptor beta chain with its context. This record belongs to a study of blood T cell repertoires in COVID-19. Across the whole study: Whether acute or convalescent, the COVID-19 samples came from the United States, Italy and Spain. T cells, B-cell-depleted T cells, or PBMCs supplied cDNA or gDNA.

CDR1 is LGHDT, CDR2 YNNKEL, per germline (reference sequence). The CDR3 loop spans 13 amino acids. Trimming shortened V by 0 bases and J by 3 bases, and 4 bases separated the two germline ends. Authors' data handling: Reference gene primer amplification gave estimated nucleated cell counts. Data came from immunoSEQ multiplex PCR; TCRdb stores just in-frame clones and leaves some out. The D gene and trimming were derived from the DNA, and the V and J assignments and clone size from that table. The table includes approximately 99,000 clones, around four fifths detected once. The sequence came from an older woman with acute or convalescent COVID-19. Sequencing used peripheral blood. The J gene is TRBJ2-3, the V gene TRBV3-1 (or the pseudogene TRBV3-2); no firm D call. CDR3 sequence reads: CASSQDPTDTQYF. CDR3 bases: TGTGCCAGCAGCCAAGATCCGACAGATACGCAGTATTTT.